This TCR beta chain was observed in a study of cytomegalovirus exposure and HLA in healthy donors. On the study more broadly: A subsequent analysis stated that the approximately 120 validation repertoires were run on the same platform as the roughly 620 first-cohort repertoires.

TCRdb's copy holds only in-frame clones and misses some; the assay was immunoSEQ multiplex PCR. The repertoire holds some 69,000 clones, with 96% as singletons. CDR1 MDHEN and CDR2 SYDVKM come from the germline V gene. J lost 4 bases, V lost 6 bases, and 17 bases had no gene match. CDR3 length: 19 residues. With regard to this clone: Its specificity is not known.

Broader study findings: As confirmed in vitro, a few CMV-associated chains were specific for CMV antigens. Some TCR beta chains (more than 150 of them) were listed as cytomegalovirus-associated.

A 120-subject validation cohort, separate from the approximately 720-subject first cohort, supplied the donors. This clonotype originated in a woman aged 18-29 years in good health and CMV-seropositive. Sequencing used PBMCs. V usage is TRBV28 and J usage is TRBJ2-3; 12 nucleotides agree with TRBD2. In nucleotides, the CDR3 is TGTGCCAGCAGCCCCCGACCGGGACTAGCGGGCCAAAGGGCAGATACGCAGTATTTT. Translation: CASSPRPGLAGQRADTQYF.